The clone carrying this T cell receptor (beta chain) was detected a few times. Unique molecular identifiers were incorporated when the TCRbeta library was constructed. TCRdb analysed the PCR reads with MiXCR anew, one entry per CDR3 protein. The sample gives approximately 520,000 distinct CDR3 sequences, roughly 33% of which show up once; more than 2% is in the top ten. The V gene's germline CDR1 is SGHKS and CDR2 YYEKEE (reference sequence). This CDR3 has 16 residues. After removal of 0 bases from V and 3 bases from J, the junction contained 8 bases not matched to a gene. The entry originates in a study of T-cell reconstitution after alpha-beta-depleted transplantation in children.

This TCR was recovered from a human donor who donated a stem cell graft to a child with aplastic anemia. The chain carries TRBV5-5 and TRBJ2-7; 8 positions match TRBD2. This sample comprised PBMCs from the stem cell graft donor, obtained from the stem cell graft. CDR3 residues: CASSLGSGTRLYEQYF. The CDR3 coding sequence is TGTGCCAGCAGCTTGGGGTCGGGGACTAGGCTCTACGAGCAGTACTTC.